The 3 T cell receptor beta chains below all came from one sample that was sequenced in a study of cytomegalovirus exposure and HLA in healthy donors. Generated by immunoSEQ multiplex PCR, the TCRdb table keeps only in-frame clones and is missing some. The repertoire includes 150,000 to 200,000 clones, around nine tenths of them detected once, and approximately 2.4% sits in the top ten. The specimen sequenced was PBMCs. All receptors derive from a young woman in good health and CMV-seronegative.

Points on this clone: This sample includes further DNA sequences coding for the same CDR3. This rearrangement joins TRBV2 to TRBJ1-6; D possibly corresponds to TRBD1 (5 bases). The CDR3 consists of 14 residues. The germline gives CDR1 SNHLY, CDR2 FYNNEI. The V end was cut by 4 bases, the J end by 6 bases, with 10 bases between. DNA for the CDR3: TGTGCCAGCAGTGTTGGACAACTTAATTCACCCCTCCACTTT. Protein product: CASSVGQLNSPLHF.

J is TRBJ2-7 and V is TRBV19; D might be TRBD1 (6 bases). Trimming left V 7 bases short and J 5 bases short, with 18 bases between. CDR3 size: 14 residues. Germline V lookup: CDR1 LNHDA, CDR2 SQIVND (reference sequence). The CDR3: CASNYGADRNEQYF. CDR3 nucleotide sequence: TGTGCCAGTAACTATGGGGCCGACAGGAACGAGCAGTACTTC. Filled out from reference TRBV19 and TRBJ2-7, the complete variable domain reads DGGITQSPKYLFRKEGQNVTLSCEQNLNHDAMYWYRQDPGQGLRLIYYSQIVNDFQKGDIAEGYSVSREKKESFPLTVTSAQKNPTAFYLCASNYGADRNEQYFGPGTRLTVT.

The chain is built from TRBV19 and TRBJ1-2; TRBD1 might be the D (6 bases). Trimming shortened V by 7 bases and J by 5 bases, and 23 bases separated the two germline ends. This CDR3 region has 16 residues. CDR1 and CDR2 from the germline V gene are LNHDA and SQIVND (reference sequence). As DNA, the CDR3 is TGTGCCAGTACCACCTCAAGTACACAGGGAAGTTATGGCTACACCTTC. Protein product: CASTTSSTQGSYGYTF.